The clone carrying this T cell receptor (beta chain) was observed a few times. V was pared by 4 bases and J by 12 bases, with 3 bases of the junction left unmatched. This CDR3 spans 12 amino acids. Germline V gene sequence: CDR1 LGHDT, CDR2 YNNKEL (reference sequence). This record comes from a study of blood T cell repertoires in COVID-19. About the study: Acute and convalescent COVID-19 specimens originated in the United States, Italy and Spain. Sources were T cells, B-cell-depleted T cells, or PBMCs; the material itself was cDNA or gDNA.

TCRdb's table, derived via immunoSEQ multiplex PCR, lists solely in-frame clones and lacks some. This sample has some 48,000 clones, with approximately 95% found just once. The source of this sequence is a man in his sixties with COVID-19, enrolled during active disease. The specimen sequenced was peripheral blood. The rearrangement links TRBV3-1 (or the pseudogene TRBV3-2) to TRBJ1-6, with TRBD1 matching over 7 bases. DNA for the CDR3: TGTGCCAGCAGCCGCACAGGGGAACCCCTCCACTTT. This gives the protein CASSRTGEPLHF.